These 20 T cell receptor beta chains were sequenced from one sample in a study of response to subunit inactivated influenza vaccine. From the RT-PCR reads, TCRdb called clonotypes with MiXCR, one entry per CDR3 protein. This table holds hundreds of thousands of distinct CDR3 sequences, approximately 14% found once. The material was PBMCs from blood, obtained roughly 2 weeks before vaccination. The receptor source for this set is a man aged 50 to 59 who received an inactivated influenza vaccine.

CDR3 DNA sequence: TGTGCCAGCAGTTTTGGGACGGGGGAGCACTATGGCTACACCTTC. It is translated as CASSFGTGEHYGYTF. This sequence joins TRBV12-3 or TRBV12-4 and TRBJ1-2, with TRBD1 as a possible D gene (5 bases). Trimming cost V 3 bases and J 3 bases, with 14 bases left between them. The CDR3 runs to 15 residues.

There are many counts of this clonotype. CDR3 sequence: CSVEDLNTEAFF. The DNA of the CDR3 is TGCAGCGTTGAAGACTTGAACACTGAAGCTTTCTTT. The gene calls are TRBV29-1 and TRBJ1-1; D gene ambiguous. CDR1 SQVTM and CDR2 ANQGSEA come from the germline V gene. Trimming removed 0 bases at V and 0 bases at J, with 2 bases between. The CDR3 contains 12 residues.

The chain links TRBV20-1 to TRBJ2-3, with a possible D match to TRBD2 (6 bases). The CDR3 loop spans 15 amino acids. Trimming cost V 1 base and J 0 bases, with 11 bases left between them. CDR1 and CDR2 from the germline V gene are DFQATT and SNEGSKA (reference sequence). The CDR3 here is CSARASAGSTDTQYF. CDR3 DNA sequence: TGCAGTGCTAGAGCTTCGGCGGGGAGCACAGATACGCAGTATTTT.

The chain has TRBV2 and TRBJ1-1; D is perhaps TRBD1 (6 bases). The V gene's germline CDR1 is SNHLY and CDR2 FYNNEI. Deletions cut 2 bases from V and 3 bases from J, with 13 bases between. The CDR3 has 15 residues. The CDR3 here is CASSELGGLDTEAFF. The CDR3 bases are TGTGCCAGCAGTGAATTGGGGGGCCTAGACACTGAAGCTTTCTTT.

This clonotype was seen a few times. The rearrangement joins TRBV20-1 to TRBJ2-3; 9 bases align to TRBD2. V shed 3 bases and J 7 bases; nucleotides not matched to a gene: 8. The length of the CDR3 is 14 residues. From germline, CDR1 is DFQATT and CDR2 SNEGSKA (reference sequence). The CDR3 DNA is TGCAGTGCTAGTCCCGGGACTAGCCTTCATACGCAGTATTTT. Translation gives CSASPGTSLHTQYF.

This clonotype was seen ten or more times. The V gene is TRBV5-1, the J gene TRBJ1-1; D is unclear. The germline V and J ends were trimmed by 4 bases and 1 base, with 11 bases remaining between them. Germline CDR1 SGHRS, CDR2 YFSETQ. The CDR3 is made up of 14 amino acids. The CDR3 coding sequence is TGCGCCAGCAGCCCCTCTGGAGGGAACACTGAAGCTTTCTTT. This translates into CASSPSGGNTEAFF.

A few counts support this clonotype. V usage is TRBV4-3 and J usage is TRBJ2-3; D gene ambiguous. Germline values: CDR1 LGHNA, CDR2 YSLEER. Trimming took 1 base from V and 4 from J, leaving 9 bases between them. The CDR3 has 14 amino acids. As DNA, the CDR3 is TGCGCCAGCAGCCAAGGTATCATGGCAGATACGCAGTATTTT. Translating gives CASSQGIMADTQYF.

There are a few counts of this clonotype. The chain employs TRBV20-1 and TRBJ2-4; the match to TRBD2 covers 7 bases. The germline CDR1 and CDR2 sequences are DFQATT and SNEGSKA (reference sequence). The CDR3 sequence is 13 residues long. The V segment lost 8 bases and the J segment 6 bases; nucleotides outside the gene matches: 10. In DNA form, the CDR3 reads TGCAGTTTTATACGGGGGGTTGGAAACATTCAGTACTTC. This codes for CSFIRGVGNIQYF.

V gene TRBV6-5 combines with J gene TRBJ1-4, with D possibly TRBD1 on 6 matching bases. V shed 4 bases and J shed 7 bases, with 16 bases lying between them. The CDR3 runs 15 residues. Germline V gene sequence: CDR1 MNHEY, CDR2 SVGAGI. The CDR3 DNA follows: TGTGCCAGCAGTTCCTCGGGGGGCCGCGGTGAAAAACTGTTTTTT. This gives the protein CASSSSGGRGEKLFF.

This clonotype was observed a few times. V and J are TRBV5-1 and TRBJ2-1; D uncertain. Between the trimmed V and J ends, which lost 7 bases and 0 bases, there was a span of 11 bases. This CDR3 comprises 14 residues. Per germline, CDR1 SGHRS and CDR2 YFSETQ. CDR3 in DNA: TGCGCCAGCCAGCTTCTGAGCTCCTACAATGAGCAGTTCTTC. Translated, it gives CASQLLSSYNEQFF.

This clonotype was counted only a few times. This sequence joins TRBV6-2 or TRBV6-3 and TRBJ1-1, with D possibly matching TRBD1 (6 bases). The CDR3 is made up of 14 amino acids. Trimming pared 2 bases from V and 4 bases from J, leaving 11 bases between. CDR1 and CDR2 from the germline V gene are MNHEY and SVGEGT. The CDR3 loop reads CASSYRARGTEAFF. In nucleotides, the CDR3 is TGTGCCAGCAGTTACCGGGCCAGGGGCACTGAAGCTTTCTTT.

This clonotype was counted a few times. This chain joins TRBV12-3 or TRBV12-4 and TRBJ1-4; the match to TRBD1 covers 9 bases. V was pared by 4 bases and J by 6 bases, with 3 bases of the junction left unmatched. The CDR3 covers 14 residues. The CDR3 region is CASSYRDRDEKLFF. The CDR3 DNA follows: TGTGCCAGCAGTTACAGGGACAGGGATGAAAAACTGTTTTTT.

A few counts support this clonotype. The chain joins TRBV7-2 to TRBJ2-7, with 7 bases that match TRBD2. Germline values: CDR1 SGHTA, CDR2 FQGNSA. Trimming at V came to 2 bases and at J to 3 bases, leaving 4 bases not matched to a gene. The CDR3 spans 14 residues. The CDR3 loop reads CASSLWWGGYEQYF. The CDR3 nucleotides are TGTGCCAGCAGCTTATGGTGGGGGGGCTACGAGCAGTACTTC.

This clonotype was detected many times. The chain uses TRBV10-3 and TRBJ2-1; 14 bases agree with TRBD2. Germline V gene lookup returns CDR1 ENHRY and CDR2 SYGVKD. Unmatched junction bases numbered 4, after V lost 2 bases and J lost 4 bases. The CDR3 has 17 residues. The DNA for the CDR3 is TGTGCCATCAGTGAGACCGGACTAGCGGGGGGATACAATGAGCAGTTCTTC. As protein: CAISETGLAGGYNEQFF.

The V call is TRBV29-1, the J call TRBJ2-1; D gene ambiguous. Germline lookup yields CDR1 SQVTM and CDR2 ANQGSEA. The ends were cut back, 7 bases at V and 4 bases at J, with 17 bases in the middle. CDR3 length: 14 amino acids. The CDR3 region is CSARVLVWYNEQFF. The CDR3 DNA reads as TGCAGCGCCCGCGTTTTGGTTTGGTACAATGAGCAGTTCTTC.

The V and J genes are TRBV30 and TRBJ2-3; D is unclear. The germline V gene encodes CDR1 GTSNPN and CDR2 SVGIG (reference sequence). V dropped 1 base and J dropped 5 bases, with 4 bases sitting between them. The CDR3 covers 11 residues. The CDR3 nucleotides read TGTGCCTGGAGTGGGGTAGATACGCAGTATTTT. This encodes CAWSGVDTQYF.

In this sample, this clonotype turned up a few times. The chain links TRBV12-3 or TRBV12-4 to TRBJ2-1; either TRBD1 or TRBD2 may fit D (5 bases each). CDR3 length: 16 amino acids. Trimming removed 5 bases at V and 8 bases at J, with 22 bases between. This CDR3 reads CASSLRPGRPKDEQFF. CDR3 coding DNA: TGTGCCAGCAGTCTACGGCCGGGACGCCCCAAGGATGAGCAGTTCTTC.

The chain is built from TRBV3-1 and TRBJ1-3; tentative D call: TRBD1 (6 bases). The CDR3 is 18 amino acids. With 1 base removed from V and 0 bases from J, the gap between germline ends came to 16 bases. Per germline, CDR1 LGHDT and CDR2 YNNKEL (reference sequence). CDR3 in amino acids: CASSQGLQGLYSGNTIYF. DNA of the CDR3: TGTGCCAGCAGCCAAGGTCTACAGGGCCTCTACTCTGGAAACACCATATATTTT.

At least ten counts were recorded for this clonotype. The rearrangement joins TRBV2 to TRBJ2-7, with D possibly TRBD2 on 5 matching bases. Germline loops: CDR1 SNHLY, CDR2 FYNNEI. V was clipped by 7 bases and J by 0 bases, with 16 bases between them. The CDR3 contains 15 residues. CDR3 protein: CASTMQGGSSYEQYF. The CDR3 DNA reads TGTGCCAGCACCATGCAAGGAGGTAGCTCCTACGAGCAGTACTTC.

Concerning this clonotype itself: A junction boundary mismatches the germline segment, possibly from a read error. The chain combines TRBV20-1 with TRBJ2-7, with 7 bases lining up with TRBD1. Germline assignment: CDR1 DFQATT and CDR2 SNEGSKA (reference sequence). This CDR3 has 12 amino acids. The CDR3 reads CSAFRDSLYEVF. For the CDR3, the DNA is TGCAGTGCTTTCCGGGACAGCCTCTACGAAGTCTTC.